The rows below give T cell receptor beta chains drawn from one sample of a study of T cells after yellow fever vaccination. TCRdb re-derived calls from the 5' RACE reads in MiXCR, one entry per CDR3 protein. The data contain approximately 250,000 distinct CDR3 sequences, around 3.5% of them singletons. The sample here was PBMCs, taken 15 days after the yellow fever booster vaccination. These receptors all stem from a man aged 18 to 29 who received the YFV17D yellow fever vaccine. The CDR3 runs from the conserved cysteine through the conserved F or W. The order of the fields is CDR3 DNA, CDR3 protein, V gene, clone size, J gene, CDR3 length, D gene. A D gene is named only where the DNA matches it firmly. Clone size is not always given. Where it is, it says once, few, many or a class for expanded clones.

CDR3nt: TGCGCCAGCAGCTTGACGGACAGGAATTCACCCCTCCACTTT; CDR3aa: CASSLTDRNSPLHF; v_gene: TRBV5-1; abundance: many; j_gene: TRBJ1-6; len: 14; d_gene: TRBD1
CDR3nt: TGTGCCAGCAAGCTTCGGCAGCAGAACACTGAAGCTTTCTTT; CDR3aa: CASKLRQQNTEAFF; v_gene: TRBV12-3/TRBV12-4; abundance: many; j_gene: TRBJ1-1; len: 14; d_gene: -
CDR3nt: TGTGCCAGCAGCTCCCGAGTCGCCGGGTGGGCTTTCTTT; CDR3aa: CASSSRVAGWAFF; v_gene: TRBV5-6; abundance: few; j_gene: TRBJ1-1; len: 13; d_gene: -
CDR3nt: TGCAGCGTTGATGTCGGATCCTACAATGAGCAGTTCTTC; CDR3aa: CSVDVGSYNEQFF; v_gene: TRBV29-1; abundance: many; j_gene: TRBJ2-1; len: 13; d_gene: -
CDR3nt: TGTGCCAGCAGTTCGGCCCGTCTAGCAATGAACACTGAAGCTTTCTTT; CDR3aa: CASSSARLAMNTEAFF; v_gene: TRBV7-2; abundance: -; j_gene: TRBJ1-1; len: 16; d_gene: -
CDR3nt: TGTGCCAGCAGCCCTCGGACAGGGGCGAACACCGGGGAGCTGTTTTTT; CDR3aa: CASSPRTGANTGELFF; v_gene: TRBV9; abundance: many; j_gene: TRBJ2-2; len: 16; d_gene: TRBD1
CDR3nt: TGTGCCAGCAGCTTCGGGACAGGGCTATACGATGAGCAGTTCTTC; CDR3aa: CASSFGTGLYDEQFF; v_gene: TRBV11-3; abundance: many; j_gene: TRBJ2-1; len: 15; d_gene: TRBD1
CDR3nt: TGCAGTGCTAGTCGCGCAGGGAGAACAGATACGCAGTATTTT; CDR3aa: CSASRAGRTDTQYF; v_gene: TRBV20-1; abundance: many; j_gene: TRBJ2-3; len: 14; d_gene: -
CDR3nt: TGTGCCAGCAGCTTAGCGGGACTAGCGGCCAATGAGCAGTTCTTC; CDR3aa: CASSLAGLAANEQFF; v_gene: TRBV7-2; abundance: many; j_gene: TRBJ2-1; len: 15; d_gene: TRBD2
CDR3nt: TGCGCCAGCAGCGTGGGGACCAGCCAAGAGACCCAGTACTTC; CDR3aa: CASSVGTSQETQYF; v_gene: TRBV5-1; abundance: many; j_gene: TRBJ2-5; len: 14; d_gene: -
CDR3nt: TGCGCCAGCAGCCCGGGGGGGGTCGTTTCACCCCTCCACTTT; CDR3aa: CASSPGGVVSPLHF; v_gene: TRBV5-1; abundance: many; j_gene: TRBJ1-6; len: 14; d_gene: -
CDR3nt: TGTGCCACCAGTGATTTGCCCGGGGAGCTGTTTTTT; CDR3aa: CATSDLPGELFF; v_gene: TRBV24-1; abundance: many; j_gene: TRBJ2-2; len: 12; d_gene: -
CDR3nt: TGCAGCGTTGAGACGGGCACAGATACGCAGTATTTT; CDR3aa: CSVETGTDTQYF; v_gene: TRBV29-1; abundance: many; j_gene: TRBJ2-3; len: 12; d_gene: -
CDR3nt: TGCAGTGCTAGTAAGACAGGGCAGCAGTACTTC; CDR3aa: CSASKTGQQYF; v_gene: TRBV20-1; abundance: few; j_gene: TRBJ2-7; len: 11; d_gene: TRBD1
CDR3nt: TGTGCCACCAGTATCCAGGGGTCCTACAATGAGCAGTTCTTC; CDR3aa: CATSIQGSYNEQFF; v_gene: TRBV24-1; abundance: many; j_gene: TRBJ2-1; len: 14; d_gene: -
CDR3nt: TGCGCCAGCAGCCGGGACAGGGAGCCGTTCTTC; CDR3aa: CASSRDREPFF; v_gene: TRBV5-1; abundance: many; j_gene: TRBJ2-1; len: 11; d_gene: TRBD1
CDR3nt: TGCAGCGCAATAGGACAGTTAAAGCTTGAAGCTTTCTTT; CDR3aa: CSAIGQLKLEAFF; v_gene: TRBV29-1; abundance: many; j_gene: TRBJ1-1; len: 13; d_gene: -
CDR3nt: TGTGCCAGCAGCCCCGGGGGCCGGGGGGGGAACACTGAAGCTTTCTTT; CDR3aa: CASSPGGRGGNTEAFF; v_gene: TRBV5-6; abundance: -; j_gene: TRBJ1-1; len: 16; d_gene: -
CDR3nt: TGTGCCAGCAGCTCCGAGGGGGCGAAGTTGTACGAGCAGTACTTC; CDR3aa: CASSSEGAKLYEQYF; v_gene: TRBV7-8; abundance: many; j_gene: TRBJ2-7; len: 15; d_gene: TRBD1
CDR3nt: TGTGCCAGCAGTTTATCCGAAAAACTGTTTTTT; CDR3aa: CASSLSEKLFF; v_gene: TRBV12-3/TRBV12-4; abundance: many; j_gene: TRBJ1-4; len: 11; d_gene: -
CDR3nt: TGTGCCAGCAGTTTAGGGACAGGGGTGCGGGAAAAACTGTTTTTT; CDR3aa: CASSLGTGVREKLFF; v_gene: TRBV27; abundance: -; j_gene: TRBJ1-4; len: 15; d_gene: TRBD1
CDR3nt: TGTGCCAGCAGCCAATTTCAGGGTGGAAACACCATATATTTT; CDR3aa: CASSQFQGGNTIYF; v_gene: TRBV3-1; abundance: many; j_gene: TRBJ1-3; len: 14; d_gene: -
CDR3nt: TGTGCCAGCAGCTTATTTGAAGGAGCGAACACTGAAGCTTTCTTT; CDR3aa: CASSLFEGANTEAFF; v_gene: TRBV7-8; abundance: many; j_gene: TRBJ1-1; len: 15; d_gene: -
CDR3nt: TGTGCCAGCAGGATCAGGGGGAGGGGGACCGGGGAGCTGTTTTTT; CDR3aa: CASRIRGRGTGELFF; v_gene: TRBV12-3/TRBV12-4; abundance: many; j_gene: TRBJ2-2; len: 15; d_gene: -
CDR3nt: TGTGCCAGCCGCCGACTAGCGGGGGTTTCAGATACGCAGTATTTT; CDR3aa: CASRRLAGVSDTQYF; v_gene: TRBV7-2; abundance: many; j_gene: TRBJ2-3; len: 15; d_gene: TRBD2
CDR3nt: TGCGCCAGCAGCCATCCTAAGGGGGGACAGGGGGAGGATGAAAAACTGTTTTTT; CDR3aa: CASSHPKGGQGEDEKLFF; v_gene: TRBV4-3; abundance: -; j_gene: TRBJ1-4; len: 18; d_gene: TRBD1
CDR3nt: TGTGCCAGCAGCCAAGGGGTCCAGGGGCTTGACACTGAAGCTTTCTTT; CDR3aa: CASSQGVQGLDTEAFF; v_gene: TRBV3-1; abundance: many; j_gene: TRBJ1-1; len: 16; d_gene: -
CDR3nt: TGTGCCAGCAGCTTAAGGGGAAACGGCGGGGAGCTGTTTTTT; CDR3aa: CASSLRGNGGELFF; v_gene: TRBV7-9; abundance: many; j_gene: TRBJ2-2; len: 14; d_gene: -
CDR3nt: TGTGCCAGCAGCCCTACAGGGGAGCTCACTGAAGCTTTCTTT; CDR3aa: CASSPTGELTEAFF; v_gene: TRBV5-6; abundance: -; j_gene: TRBJ1-1; len: 14; d_gene: TRBD1
CDR3nt: TGCGCCAGCAGCCAAGAGATTCAGGATCAGCCCCAGCATTTT; CDR3aa: CASSQEIQDQPQHF; v_gene: TRBV4-1; abundance: many; j_gene: TRBJ1-5; len: 14; d_gene: -
CDR3nt: TGTGCCAGCAGTTTGGGGGAGGGACTGCGGGGCTACACCTTC; CDR3aa: CASSLGEGLRGYTF; v_gene: TRBV5-5; abundance: -; j_gene: TRBJ1-2; len: 14; d_gene: -
CDR3nt: TGTGCCAGCACCGGGGGGACGAATAGCAATCAGCCCCAGCATTTT; CDR3aa: CASTGGTNSNQPQHF; v_gene: TRBV21-1; abundance: many; j_gene: TRBJ1-5; len: 15; d_gene: -
CDR3nt: TGCGCCAGCAGCTTGGATACAGATTCACCCCTCCACTTT; CDR3aa: CASSLDTDSPLHF; v_gene: TRBV5-1; abundance: many; j_gene: TRBJ1-6; len: 13; d_gene: -
CDR3nt: TGCGCCAGCAGCTCCGGGACAGGGTTCCCAGATACGCAGTATTTT; CDR3aa: CASSSGTGFPDTQYF; v_gene: TRBV5-1; abundance: many; j_gene: TRBJ2-3; len: 15; d_gene: TRBD1
CDR3nt: TGTGCCAGCAGCGTAGGGGGTTTAGGGGGCTACAATGAGCAGTTCTTC; CDR3aa: CASSVGGLGGYNEQFF; v_gene: TRBV9; abundance: many; j_gene: TRBJ2-1; len: 16; d_gene: -
CDR3nt: TGCAGCGTTGAAGGTCGGGGGGCAAATGAAAAACTGTTTTTT; CDR3aa: CSVEGRGANEKLFF; v_gene: TRBV29-1; abundance: many; j_gene: TRBJ1-4; len: 14; d_gene: -
CDR3nt: TGCAGTGCTAGAGTGGACAGCGGGGGTTTATCCTACGAGCAGTACTTC; CDR3aa: CSARVDSGGLSYEQYF; v_gene: TRBV20-1; abundance: many; j_gene: TRBJ2-7; len: 16; d_gene: TRBD2